This T cell receptor beta chain was identified during a study of cytomegalovirus exposure and HLA in healthy donors. Overall study results and limits: An observed cluster of highly shared sequence variants was recorded as a likely sequencing artifact. The only immune exposure information that was available was CMV serostatus.

Vbeta (60) and Jbeta (13) primers were used in the PCR. Method: immunoSEQ multiplex PCR; TCRdb's copy keeps in-frame clones and lacks some. The table records some 120,000 clones, 85% of them present only once. This clone was seen only once. Its antigen is still unknown. Sequencing was carried out using PBMCs. This TCR came from a woman in her thirties in good health and CMV-seropositive.

As DNA, the CDR3 is TGTGCCAGCAGTGTAGGCACAGATACGCAGTATTTT. Its translation is CASSVGTDTQYF. This rearrangement joins TRBV2 to TRBJ2-3; D is unresolved. The V and J ends lost 4 bases and 1 base respectively, with 3 bases between them. The CDR3 has 12 amino acids. The germline gives CDR1 SNHLY, CDR2 FYNNEI.